Shown below are 9 T cell receptor beta chains from a single sample sequenced in a study of T-cell reconstitution after alpha-beta-depleted transplantation in children. Preparation of the TCRbeta library was carried out with unique molecular identifiers. In TCRdb, the PCR reads were re-called with MiXCR into one record per CDR3 protein. The data show roughly 500,000 distinct CDR3 sequences, with around 12% seen just once and about 5.6% held by the top ten. The sequences come from PBMCs from the stem cell graft donor, collected from the stem cell graft. The source is a human donor who donated a stem cell graft to a child with combined immunodeficiency.

The table lists this clonotype with many counts. The chain employs TRBV6-5 and TRBJ2-5, with TRBD1 matching over 7 bases. Per the germline V gene, CDR1 is MNHEY and CDR2 is SVGAGI. After removal of 2 bases from V and 5 bases from J, the junction contained 8 bases not matched to a gene. The CDR3 length is 15 residues. The CDR3: CASSYLGQVEETQYF. CDR3 in DNA: TGTGCCAGCAGTTACCTCGGACAGGTCGAGGAGACCCAGTACTTC.

This clonotype was seen only a few times. The chain joins TRBV4-3 to TRBJ2-7, with 7 nucleotides matching TRBD1. J lost 7 bases, V lost 0 bases, and 6 bases had no gene match. Germline V gene lookup returns CDR1 LGHNA and CDR2 YSLEER. CDR3 length: 14 amino acids. CDR3 coding DNA: TGCGCCAGCAGCCAAGATTTAGGGGGCGGAGAGCAGTACTTC. Its protein is CASSQDLGGGEQYF.

This clonotype was counted a few times. This sequence joins TRBV14 and TRBJ2-7, with D perhaps assigned TRBD1 or TRBD2 (6 bases each). The CDR3 runs to 16 residues. Germline-derived CDR1 and CDR2 are SGHDN and FVKESK. The ends were cut back, 0 bases at V and 1 base at J, with 13 bases in the middle. The CDR3 DNA sequence: TGTGCCAGCAGCCAAGATGATCGGGGGCTTTCCTACGAGCAGTACTTC. Its translation: CASSQDDRGLSYEQYF.

In its sample, this clonotype was seen a few times. This chain uses TRBV7-2 with TRBJ2-3; TRBD2 agrees at 12 bases. Trimming removed 5 bases from V and 0 bases from J; junction bases left unmatched: 6. This CDR3 has 17 residues. Per germline, CDR1 SGHTA and CDR2 FQGNSA. The DNA of the CDR3 is TGTGCCAGCAGCCGGAGGACTAGCGGGGCTAGCACAGATACGCAGTATTTT. It translates to CASSRRTSGASTDTQYF.

The J gene is TRBJ2-7, the V gene TRBV29-1, with TRBD1 matching over 7 bases. Per germline, CDR1 SQVTM and CDR2 ANQGSEA. The CDR3 is 13 residues long. V was clipped by 3 bases and J by 2 bases; unmatched bases: 4. This CDR3 reads CSVESQGAYEQYF. The CDR3 DNA sequence: TGCAGCGTTGAGTCCCAGGGGGCCTACGAGCAGTACTTC.

This clonotype was counted at least ten times. The chain employs TRBV5-6 and TRBJ2-2; no clear D gene. The germline V gene has CDR1 SGHDT and CDR2 YYEEEE. V was cut by 4 bases and J by 4 bases, with 20 bases left in between. The CDR3 covers 17 residues. The CDR3 loop reads CASSPTNHTWGTGELFF. CDR3 DNA: TGTGCCAGCAGCCCCACCAATCACACATGGGGCACCGGGGAGCTGTTTTTT.

Here the CDR3 DNA reads TGCGCCAGCAGCCAAGATATTCGGACCGGCGGGGAGCTGTTTTTT. Its translation is CASSQDIRTGGELFF. J is TRBJ2-2 and V is TRBV4-3; D call uncertain. This CDR3 has 15 residues. The germline CDR1 and CDR2 sequences are LGHNA and YSLEER. With 0 bases removed from V and 7 bases from J, the gap between germline ends came to 12 bases.

This clonotype has a handful of counts. The chain joins TRBV7-2 to TRBJ1-2; 7 bases line up with TRBD1. CDR1 and CDR2 (germline): SGHTA, FQGNSA. The V segment lost 0 bases and the J segment 4 bases; nucleotides outside the gene matches: 5. The CDR3 spans 15 residues. CDR3 loop: CASSLAGQSIYGYTF. In nucleotides, the CDR3 is TGTGCCAGCAGCTTAGCGGGACAGTCCATCTATGGCTACACCTTC.

This clonotype was detected ten times or more. The V call is TRBV11-2, the J call TRBJ2-1; perhaps TRBD2 as D (7 bases). The CDR3 contains 15 residues. The germline gives CDR1 SGHAT, CDR2 FQNNGV. The ends were cut back, 5 bases at V and 6 bases at J, with 17 bases in the middle. The CDR3 nucleotides read TGTGCCAGCAGCATAGGGGGGGGTCGATTCAATGAGCAGTTCTTC. Protein sequence: CASSIGGGRFNEQFF.